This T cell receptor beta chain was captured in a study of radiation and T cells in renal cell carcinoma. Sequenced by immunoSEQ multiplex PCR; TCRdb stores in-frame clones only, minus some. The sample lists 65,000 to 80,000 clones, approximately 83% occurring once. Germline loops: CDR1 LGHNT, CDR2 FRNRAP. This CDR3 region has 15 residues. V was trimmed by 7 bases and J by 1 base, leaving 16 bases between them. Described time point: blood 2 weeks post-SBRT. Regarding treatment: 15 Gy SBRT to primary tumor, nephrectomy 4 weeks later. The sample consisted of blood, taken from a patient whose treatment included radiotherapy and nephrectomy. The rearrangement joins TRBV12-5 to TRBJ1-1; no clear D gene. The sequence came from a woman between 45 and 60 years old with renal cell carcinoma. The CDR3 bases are TGTGCTAGTGCCCCAGGACTGGGAGAGAACACTGAAGCTTTCTTT. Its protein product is CASAPGLGENTEAFF.